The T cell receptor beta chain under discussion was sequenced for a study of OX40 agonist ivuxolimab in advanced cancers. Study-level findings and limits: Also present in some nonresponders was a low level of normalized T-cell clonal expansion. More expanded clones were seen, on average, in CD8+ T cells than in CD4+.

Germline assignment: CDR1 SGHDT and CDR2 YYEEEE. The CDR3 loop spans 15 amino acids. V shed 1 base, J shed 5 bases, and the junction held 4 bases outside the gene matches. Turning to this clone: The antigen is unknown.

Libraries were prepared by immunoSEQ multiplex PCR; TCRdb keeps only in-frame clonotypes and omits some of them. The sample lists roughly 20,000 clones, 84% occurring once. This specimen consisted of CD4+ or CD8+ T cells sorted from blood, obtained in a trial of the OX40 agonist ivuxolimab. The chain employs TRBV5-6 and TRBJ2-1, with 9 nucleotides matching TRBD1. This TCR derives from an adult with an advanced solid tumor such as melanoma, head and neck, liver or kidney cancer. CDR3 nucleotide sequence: TGTGCCAGCAGCTTGTGGGACAGGGTCGACAATGAGCAGTTCTTC. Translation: CASSLWDRVDNEQFF. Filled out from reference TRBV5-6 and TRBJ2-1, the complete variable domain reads DAGVTQSPTHLIKTRGQQVTLRCSPKSGHDTVSWYQQALGQGPQFIFQYYEEEERQRGNFPDRFSGHQFPNYSSELNVNALLLGDSALYLCASSLWDRVDNEQFFGPGTRLTVL.